The 14 T cell receptor beta chains reported below all come from one sample, sequenced in a study of post-analysis software for immune sequencing data. Presence of unique molecular identifiers characterized the TCR beta cDNA libraries. Using its own MiXCR run on the PCR reads, TCRdb lists one record per CDR3 protein. The sample holds around 700,000 distinct CDR3 sequences, approximately 59% seen once. The antigens these receptors bind are not known. Regarding the study as a whole: Included in a set of about five TRBV segments more frequent in patients than controls were TRBV5-6, TRBV5-1 and TRBV20-1.

Input material: blood. These receptors came from a girl aged 2 to 10 with multiple sclerosis.

This clonotype has just a few counts. V usage is TRBV7-2 and J usage is TRBJ2-7; D uncertain. The V end was cut by 1 base, the J end by 2 bases, with 12 bases between. The CDR3 covers 15 residues. From germline, CDR1 is SGHTA and CDR2 FQGNSA. CDR3 coding DNA: TGTGCCAGCAGCTTAGGGATGGACGTCACCTACGAGCAGTACTTC. It codes for CASSLGMDVTYEQYF.

This clonotype was seen only a few times. The chain couples TRBV20-1 to TRBJ2-6; D is unclear. Germline values: CDR1 DFQATT, CDR2 SNEGSKA (reference sequence). With 0 bases removed from V and 2 bases from J, the gap between germline ends came to 5 bases. The CDR3 consists of 14 residues. The CDR3 here is CSAREIPGANVLTF. As DNA, the CDR3 is TGCAGTGCTAGAGAAATTCCTGGGGCCAACGTCCTGACTTTC.

This clonotype was observed a few times. V gene TRBV29-1 combines with J gene TRBJ1-2, with 8 bases matching TRBD1. This CDR3 comprises 15 residues. The V and J ends lost 6 bases and 2 bases, in that order; junction bases with no gene match: 11. Germline lookup yields CDR1 SQVTM and CDR2 ANQGSEA. CDR3 DNA sequence: TGCAGCGTCTATTTCAAGGGACAGGAGAACTATGGCTACACCTTC. Translated: CSVYFKGQENYGYTF.

The CDR3 loop reads CASSADREVAGYTF. In DNA form, the CDR3 reads TGTGCCAGCAGTGCGGACAGGGAAGTGGCTGGCTACACCTTC. The chain couples TRBV2 to TRBJ1-2; 8 bases agree with TRBD1. Trimming at V came to 4 bases and at J to 7 bases, leaving 8 bases not matched to a gene. Germline CDR1 is SNHLY and CDR2 is FYNNEI. This CDR3 contains 14 residues.

The J gene is TRBJ2-3, the V gene TRBV4-3; D uncertain. The length of the CDR3 is 14 residues. V lost 3 bases, J lost 5 bases, and 12 bases lay in between. CDR1 is LGHNA and CDR2 is YSLEER in the germline V gene. The CDR3: CASSQKKVLDTQYF. In nucleotides, the CDR3 is TGCGCCAGCAGCCAGAAAAAGGTCCTAGATACGCAGTATTTT.

V gene TRBV12-3 or TRBV12-4 combines with J gene TRBJ2-7; D is possibly TRBD1 (5 bases). V was pared by 1 base and J by 4 bases, with 11 bases between. The length of the CDR3 is 14 residues. CDR3 residues: CASSLGQGRYEQYF. The CDR3 nucleotides read TGTGCCAGCAGTTTAGGTCAGGGCAGATACGAGCAGTACTTC.

This clonotype appeared a few times. V gene TRBV7-2 combines with J gene TRBJ2-5; no reliable D call. V gave up 5 bases and J gave up 11 bases, with 21 bases separating them. This CDR3 region has 14 residues. Looked up from germline, CDR1 is SGHTA and CDR2 is FQGNSA. The CDR3 loop is CASSPTALSDEQYF. The CDR3 DNA reads as TGTGCCAGCAGCCCCACGGCCCTAAGCGATGAGCAGTACTTC.

The gene calls are TRBV28 and TRBJ2-5, with TRBD1 identical over 9 bases. The length of the CDR3 is 15 residues. V lost 5 bases to trimming and J lost 5 bases; unmatched junction nucleotides: 9. The germline gives CDR1 MDHEN, CDR2 SYDVKM. The chain's CDR3 is CASSKTGGWGETQYF. CDR3 DNA: TGTGCCAGCAGTAAGACAGGGGGGTGGGGGGAGACCCAGTACTTC.

This clonotype was counted between two and nine times. V usage is TRBV2 and J usage is TRBJ1-6, with 8 positions matching TRBD1. The CDR3 consists of 14 residues. The V segment lost 6 bases and the J segment 10 bases; nucleotides outside the gene matches: 8. Germline V gene sequence: CDR1 SNHLY, CDR2 FYNNEI. CDR3 loop: CASRAGQGSSPLHF. CDR3 in DNA: TGTGCCAGCAGAGCTGGACAGGGAAGCTCACCCCTCCACTTT.

This CDR3 is CASSLVTGGGETQYF. CDR3 sequence (DNA): TGTGCCAGCAGTTTAGTTACAGGGGGTGGCGAGACCCAGTACTTC. V usage is TRBV12-3 or TRBV12-4 and J usage is TRBJ2-7, with 8 bases lining up with TRBD1. The DNA end favors TRBJ2-5, so the J call may be wrong. CDR3 length: 15 amino acids.

This chain links TRBV3-1 with TRBJ2-3; D uncertain. Trimming took off 6 bases at V and 4 bases at J, with 5 bases between the two ends. The CDR3 spans 11 residues. Germline CDR1 is LGHDT and CDR2 is YNNKEL (reference sequence). In nucleotides, the CDR3 is TGTGCCAGCAGACAGTCAGATACGCAGTATTTT. Protein product: CASRQSDTQYF.

This chain connects TRBV12-3 or TRBV12-4 to TRBJ2-7; 12 bases align to TRBD2. The CDR3 loop spans 14 amino acids. J lost 5 bases, V lost 5 bases, and 4 bases had no gene match. The CDR3 spells CASSPSGRAHEQYF. The CDR3 coding sequence is TGTGCCAGCAGTCCTAGCGGGAGGGCCCACGAGCAGTACTTC.

The V call is TRBV20-1, the J call TRBJ2-1, with D perhaps matching TRBD1 or TRBD2 (5 bases each). V was cut by 6 bases and J by 4 bases, with 13 bases left in between. Germline CDR1 is DFQATT and CDR2 is SNEGSKA (reference sequence). The CDR3 is 13 residues long. The CDR3, as DNA: TGCAGTGCCCACGGGGCAGTATACAATGAGCAGTTCTTC. This gives the protein CSAHGAVYNEQFF.

This clonotype was detected a few times. The CDR3, as DNA: TGTGCCAGCAGCTCAGACAGGTCTCGTACTGAAGCTTTCTTT. This translates into CASSSDRSRTEAFF. The V call is TRBV7-9, the J call TRBJ1-1; D may be TRBD1 (6 bases). The CDR3 extends over 14 amino acids. Germline values: CDR1 SEHNR, CDR2 FQNEAQ (reference sequence). V was clipped by 4 bases and J by 5 bases, with 14 bases between them.